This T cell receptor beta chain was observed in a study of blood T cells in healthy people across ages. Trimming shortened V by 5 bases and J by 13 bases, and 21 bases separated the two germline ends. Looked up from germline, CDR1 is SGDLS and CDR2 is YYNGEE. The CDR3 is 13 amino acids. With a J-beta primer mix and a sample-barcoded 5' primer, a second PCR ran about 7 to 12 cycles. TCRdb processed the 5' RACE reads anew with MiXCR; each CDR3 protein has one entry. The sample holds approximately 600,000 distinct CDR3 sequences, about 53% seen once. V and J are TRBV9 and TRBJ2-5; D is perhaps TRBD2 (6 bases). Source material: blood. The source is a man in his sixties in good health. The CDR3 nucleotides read TGTGCCAGCAGTTCCTCCTCGACTAGTACGGGGTACTTC. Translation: CASSSSSTSTGYF.